Below, 8 T cell receptor beta chains from the same sample are listed, as sequenced in a study of T cell responses to AZD1222 COVID-19 vaccine. Generated by immunoSEQ multiplex PCR, the TCRdb table keeps only in-frame clones and is missing some. The table includes roughly 140,000 clones, around 87% detected once. The source material was peripheral blood, sampled on day 0 of AZD1222 vaccination. The receptors originated from an adult in good health.

The V call is TRBV18, the J call TRBJ2-3, with D perhaps TRBD2 (6 bases). Germline lookup yields CDR1 KGHSH and CDR2 LQKENI. The CDR3 length is 16 residues. V lost 3 bases to trimming and J lost 0 bases, with 13 bases between them. The CDR3 DNA follows: TGTGCCAGCTCACCGCAAGCGGGCGGAAGCACAGATACGCAGTATTTT. Encoded protein: CASSPQAGGSTDTQYF.

The V and J genes are TRBV6-5 and TRBJ1-4; D not resolved. The CDR3 extends over 13 amino acids. V dropped 6 bases and J dropped 0 bases, with 5 bases sitting between them. In germline, CDR1 is MNHEY, CDR2 SVGAGI. The CDR3 coding sequence is TGTGCCAGCAGAAGGACAACTAATGAAAAACTGTTTTTT. Translated, it gives CASRRTTNEKLFF.

The V call is TRBV9, the J call TRBJ2-1, with D perhaps TRBD2 (6 bases). The CDR3 contains 17 residues. Per germline, CDR1 SGDLS and CDR2 YYNGEE. Trimming left V 0 bases short and J 5 bases short, with 18 bases between. CDR3 bases: TGTGCCAGCAGCGTAGGGGGGGACCCCCTTCTTCACAATGAGCAGTTCTTC. This codes for CASSVGGDPLLHNEQFF.

The V and J genes are TRBV5-1 and TRBJ2-7, with D perhaps TRBD2 (5 bases). Trimming removed 4 bases at V and 3 bases at J, with 17 bases between. The CDR3 totals 15 residues. Germline V gives CDR1 SGHRS, CDR2 YFSETQ. CDR3 sequence reads: CASSTSGTSLYEQYF. The CDR3 bases are TGCGCCAGCAGCACAAGCGGTACCTCTCTCTACGAGCAGTACTTC. The full variable domain, rest sourced from reference TRBV5-1 and TRBJ2-7, is KAGVTQTPRYLIKTRGQQVTLSCSPISGHRSVSWYQQTPGQGLQFLFEYFSETQRNKGNFPGRFSGRQFSNSRSEMNVSTLELGDSALYLCASSTSGTSLYEQYFGPGTRLTVT.

V gene TRBV10-2 combines with J gene TRBJ2-7, with D possibly matching TRBD2 (5 bases). Trimming pared 3 bases from V and 2 bases from J, leaving 11 bases between. Germline V gives CDR1 WSHSY, CDR2 SAAADI. This CDR3 has 14 residues. The CDR3 DNA reads TGCGCCAGCAGTGAACCGAGGGAAGCCTACGAGCAGTACTTC. Protein product: CASSEPREAYEQYF.

V is TRBV7-2 and J is TRBJ1-1, with unresolved D. This CDR3 is 13 amino acids long. Germline V gives CDR1 SGHTA, CDR2 FQGNSA. V lost 5 bases and J lost 3, with 10 bases in between. The CDR3: CASSDQGYTEAFF. Here the CDR3 DNA reads TGTGCCAGCAGCGATCAAGGTTACACTGAAGCTTTCTTT.

This chain links TRBV10-2 with TRBJ1-6; a weak D match, TRBD1 (5 bases). This CDR3 has 15 amino acids. The V end was cut by 2 bases, the J end by 7 bases, with 12 bases between. Per the germline V gene, CDR1 is WSHSY and CDR2 is SAAADI. This CDR3 reads CASSEPGRTNSPLHF. The CDR3 DNA sequence: TGCGCCAGCAGTGAGCCGGGACGGACGAATTCACCCCTCCACTTT.

The sample holds a few counts of this clone. The genes are TRBV10-2 and TRBJ2-7; D is uncertain. The CDR3 consists of 14 residues. Trimming pared 6 bases from V and 0 bases from J, leaving 12 bases between. CDR1 and CDR2 (germline): WSHSY, SAAADI. The DNA of the CDR3 is TGCGCCAGCAGCTTCACTTCGAGCTCCTACGAGCAGTACTTC. As protein: CASSFTSSSYEQYF.